One and the same sample provided the 6 T cell receptor beta chains below, sequenced in a study of human T cells and chemical hapten exposure. TCRdb itself ran the RACE reads through MiXCR, one entry per CDR3 protein. The table lists about 45,000 distinct CDR3 sequences, nearly 4.5% of them singletons, with around 5.8% in the top ten. Indicated time point: healthy volunteer bleed at 2 weeks. Unseparated into fractions, whole blood served as the source from which total RNA was extracted. Sequencing was performed on whole blood. These receptor sequences come from a human donor in good health. Some clones in this sample may be carry-over from other donors' samples.

The chain links TRBV5-1 to TRBJ2-3, with TRBD2 matching over 9 bases. The CDR3 is 16 residues long. Germline values: CDR1 SGHRS, CDR2 YFSETQ. V was pared by 4 bases and J by 2 bases, with 8 bases of the junction left unmatched. Written as DNA, the CDR3 is TGCGCCAGCAGCCCCGCCCTAGCGGGATTCACAGATACGCAGTATTTT. Protein: CASSPALAGFTDTQYF.

The chain uses TRBV28 and TRBJ2-3; no firm D call. CDR1 is MDHEN, CDR2 SYDVKM, per germline. This CDR3 contains 15 residues. V lost 8 bases and J lost 0, with 15 bases in between. The CDR3 bases are TGTGCCAGCCCCAACCCCCTAGGGAGCACAGATACGCAGTATTTT. Its protein product is CASPNPLGSTDTQYF.

This clonotype has a handful of counts. The chain links TRBV20-1 to TRBJ1-3; TRBD1 matches at 8 bases. After removal of 3 bases from V and 2 bases from J, the junction contained 6 bases not matched to a gene. Germline loops: CDR1 DFQATT, CDR2 SNEGSKA (reference sequence). The CDR3 has 15 amino acids. The CDR3 DNA is TGCAGTGCTAGTGTTGCACAGGGGGCTGGAAACACCATATATTTT. Amino acid sequence: CSASVAQGAGNTIYF.

This clonotype was found a few times. The chain uses TRBV20-1 and TRBJ1-1, with D uncertain. Trimming shortened V by 3 bases and J by 9 bases, and 8 bases separated the two germline ends. The CDR3 runs to 10 residues. Germline V gene data show CDR1 as DFQATT and CDR2 as SNEGSKA (reference sequence). The CDR3 DNA follows: TGCAGTGCTAGGGCCGTTAAAGCTTTCTTT. Translation gives CSARAVKAFF.

This clonotype has a count of ten or more. The gene calls are TRBV4-1 and TRBJ1-1; no clear D. Trimming pared 0 bases from V and 5 bases from J, leaving 13 bases between. The CDR3 covers 15 residues. Germline V CDR1 and CDR2: MGHRA, YSYEKL. This chain's CDR3 is CASSQDATLGTEAFF. The CDR3 region has the DNA TGCGCCAGCAGCCAAGATGCCACTCTGGGGACTGAAGCTTTCTTT.

This clonotype was seen many times. This CDR3 reads CSVVDRANQPQHF. DNA for the CDR3: TGCAGCGTTGTGGACAGGGCGAATCAGCCCCAGCATTTT. J is TRBJ1-5 and V is TRBV29-1; the match to TRBD1 covers 8 bases. CDR1 is SQVTM, CDR2 ANQGSEA, per germline. Unmatched junction bases numbered 3, after V lost 4 bases and J lost 4 bases. The CDR3 has 13 amino acids.